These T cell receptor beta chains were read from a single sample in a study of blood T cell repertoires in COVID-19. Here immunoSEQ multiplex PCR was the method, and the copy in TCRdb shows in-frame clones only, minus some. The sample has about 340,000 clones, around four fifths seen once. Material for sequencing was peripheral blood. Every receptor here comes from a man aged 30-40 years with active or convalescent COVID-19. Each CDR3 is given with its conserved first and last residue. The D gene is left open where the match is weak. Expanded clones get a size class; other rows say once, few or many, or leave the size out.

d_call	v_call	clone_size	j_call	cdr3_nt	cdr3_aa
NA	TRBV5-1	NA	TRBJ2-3	TGCGCCAGCAGCTTCAGGGGTCTGGGGGCAGATACGCAGTATTTT	CASSFRGLGADTQYF
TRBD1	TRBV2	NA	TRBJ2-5	TGTGCCAGCAGTTCAGGGGGCGATTACCAAGAGACCCAGTACTTC	CASSSGGDYQETQYF
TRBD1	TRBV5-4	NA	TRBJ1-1	TGTGCCAGCAGACCAACAGGGGACCCAGTGATGAACACTGAAGCTTTCTTT	CASRPTGDPVMNTEAFF
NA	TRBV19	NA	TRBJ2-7	TGTGCCAGCACGGACACGTCGATCTCCTACGAGCAGTACTTC	CASTDTSISYEQYF
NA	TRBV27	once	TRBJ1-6	TGTGCCAGCAGCCCTACCCCATTGAGCTCCTATAATTCACCCCTCCACTTT	CASSPTPLSSYNSPLHF
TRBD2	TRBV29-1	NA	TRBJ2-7	TGCAGCGTTGAGGGGAGGGGAACCTACGAGCAGTACTTC	CSVEGRGTYEQYF
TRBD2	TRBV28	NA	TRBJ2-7	TGTGCCAGCAGTTTACCTCTCCATATGGGGGAGGGACGGGAGCAGTACTTC	CASSLPLHMGEGREQYF
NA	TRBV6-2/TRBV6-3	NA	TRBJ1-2	TGTGCCAGCAGTTACCCTCACGGGGAGGGCTACACCTTC	CASSYPHGEGYTF
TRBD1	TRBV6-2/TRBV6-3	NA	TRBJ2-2	TGTGCCAGCAGTTGGGACAGGGGACTCGGCGGGGAGCTGTTTTTT	CASSWDRGLGGELFF
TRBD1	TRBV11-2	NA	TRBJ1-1	TGTGCCAGCAGCGTTCAGGCCGAAAACAGGGGGAGAGCTTTCTTT	CASSVQAENRGRAFF
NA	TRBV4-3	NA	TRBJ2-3	TGCGCCAGCAGCCACCCGGGACGGCTGACCGCGCCCGGGGGACGGTATACGCAGTATTTT	CASSHPGRLTAPGGRYTQYF
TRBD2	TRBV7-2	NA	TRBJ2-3	TGTGCCAGCAGCCTCCTTGGGGGGGGCACAGATACGCAGTATTTT	CASSLLGGGTDTQYF
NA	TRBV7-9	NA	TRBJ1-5	TGTGCCAGCTCCGAGTTAAGCAATCAGCCCCAGCATTTT	CASSELSNQPQHF
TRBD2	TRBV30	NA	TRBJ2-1	TGTGCCTGGAGTAGCGGGGGGGAGGACAATGAGCAGTTCTTC	CAWSSGGEDNEQFF
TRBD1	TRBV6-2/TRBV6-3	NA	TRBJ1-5	TGTGCCAGCAGTTATGACAGGGGAGGGAATCAGCCCCAGCATTTT	CASSYDRGGNQPQHF
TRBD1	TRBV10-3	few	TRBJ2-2	TGTGCCATCAGTGAGTCGAGGGACAGGGGATTCGGGGAGCTGTTTTTT	CAISESRDRGFGELFF
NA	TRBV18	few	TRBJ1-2	TGTGCCAGCTCACCACCTTCCAGGGCGGTAAGGGGCTACACCTTC	CASSPPSRAVRGYTF
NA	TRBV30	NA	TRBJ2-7	TGTGCCTGGAGCGTTTACGAGCAGTACTTC	CAWSVYEQYF
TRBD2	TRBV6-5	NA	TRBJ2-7	TGTGCCAGCAGTCCCTGGACTAGCAGTAACGAGCAGTACTTC	CASSPWTSSNEQYF
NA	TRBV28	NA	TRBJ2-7	TGTGCCAGCTCTGGCGGGATCAGCTCCTACGAGCAGTACTTC	CASSGGISSYEQYF
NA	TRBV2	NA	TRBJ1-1	TGTGCCAGCAGTGAAGATGGAGGTTTAGGCACTGAAGCTTTCTTT	CASSEDGGLGTEAFF
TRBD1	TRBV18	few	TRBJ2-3	TGTGCCAGCTCACCCTTTACGGGACAGGGGACAGATACGCAGTATTTT	CASSPFTGQGTDTQYF
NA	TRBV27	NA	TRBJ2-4	TGTGCCAGCAGTCCTCAGGGTACCATTCAGTACTTC	CASSPQGTIQYF
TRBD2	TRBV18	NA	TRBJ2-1	TGTGCCAGCTCACCGTTGGGACTAGCGGGGGGCAATGAGCAGTTCTTC	CASSPLGLAGGNEQFF
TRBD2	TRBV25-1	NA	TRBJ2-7	TGTGCCAGCAGTGAGTGGACTAGCGGGAGCCCGGGCGAGCAGTACTTC	CASSEWTSGSPGEQYF
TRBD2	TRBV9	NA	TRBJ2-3	TGTGCCAGCAGCTCGAGGGGAGGGACTAGCACAGATACGCAGTATTTT	CASSSRGGTSTDTQYF
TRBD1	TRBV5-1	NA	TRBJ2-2	TGCGCCAGCAGCTTGGAGGGGACAGGGGTCACCGGGGAGCTGTTTTTT	CASSLEGTGVTGELFF
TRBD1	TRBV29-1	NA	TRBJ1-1	TGCAGCGTTTGGACAGGGGCTGAAGCTTTCTTT	CSVWTGAEAFF
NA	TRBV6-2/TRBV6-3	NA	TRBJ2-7	TGTGCCAGCACCCCGGGAGACGGTGGAGGAGCCTACAAGCAGTACTTC	CASTPGDGGGAYKQYF
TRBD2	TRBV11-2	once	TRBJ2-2	TGTGCCAGCAGCAGAATAGCGGGCCCGAACACCGGGGAGCTGTTTTTT	CASSRIAGPNTGELFF
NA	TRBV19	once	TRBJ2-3	TGTGCCAGTACCCTATCCAGCACAGATACGCAGTATTTT	CASTLSSTDTQYF
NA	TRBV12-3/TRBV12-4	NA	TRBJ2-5	TGTGCCAGCAGTTTCGTGGAGACCCAGTACTTC	CASSFVETQYF
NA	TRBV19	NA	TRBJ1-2	TGTGCCAGTAGTATAGAGGAGACAGCCTATGGCTACACCTTC	CASSIEETAYGYTF
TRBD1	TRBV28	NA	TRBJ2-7	TGTGCCAGCAGTCCAGGGGGCGCGTCCTACGAGCAGTACTTC	CASSPGGASYEQYF
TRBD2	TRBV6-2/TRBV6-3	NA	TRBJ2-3	TGTGCCAGCAGTTACCCTAGCGGGAGAGGTATAGATACGCAGTATTTT	CASSYPSGRGIDTQYF
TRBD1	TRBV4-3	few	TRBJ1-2	TGCGCCAGCAGCCAAGAGTTACAGGGGGCAGGCTATGGCTACACCTTC	CASSQELQGAGYGYTF
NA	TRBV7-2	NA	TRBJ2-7	TGTGCCAGCAGCGTCCCAGGTCCCTACGAGCAGTACTTC	CASSVPGPYEQYF
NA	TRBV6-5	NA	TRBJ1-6	TGTGCCAGCAGTTACTCGACACAGGGAAGCTCACCCCTCCACTTT	CASSYSTQGSSPLHF
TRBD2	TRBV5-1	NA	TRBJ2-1	TGCGCCAGCAGCTTGGAAGTGGGACTAGCGGGAGGCCAGCAGTTCTTC	CASSLEVGLAGGQQFF
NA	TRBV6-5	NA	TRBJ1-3	TGTGCCAGCAGTCCCCCGGAGGCTGGAAACACCATATATTTT	CASSPPEAGNTIYF
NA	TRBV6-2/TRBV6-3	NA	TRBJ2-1	TGTGCCAGCAGTCGCCAAACAGGGGCGGGATCGCGTGAGCAGTTCTTC	CASSRQTGAGSREQFF